Included here is one T cell receptor beta chain sequence, with context. Germline lookup yields CDR1 SGHRS and CDR2 YFSETQ. Trimming took 3 bases from V and 10 from J, leaving 17 bases between them. The CDR3 loop spans 14 amino acids. The entry originates in a study of cytomegalovirus exposure and HLA in healthy donors. The PCR contained 60 Vbeta and 13 Jbeta primers. Profiling relied on immunoSEQ multiplex PCR, and the TCRdb table lists in-frame clones only, not all of them. This sample carries approximately 160,000 clones, around 77% of them seen once, and the ten largest clones take around 1.6%. This clonotype originated in a woman aged 25 to 39 in good health and CMV-seronegative. The gene calls are TRBV5-1 and TRBJ2-1; weak D call: TRBD1 (6 bases). Sequencing was performed on PBMCs. In DNA form, the CDR3 reads TGCGCCAGCAGCTGGGCCGGGACAACGGGGGAGCAGTTCTTC. Amino acid sequence: CASSWAGTTGEQFF.